These 18 T cell receptor beta chains were sequenced from one sample in a study of graft-versus-host responses after intestinal transplantation. Assay used: immunoSEQ multiplex PCR; TCRdb lists only in-frame clones, some missing. The sample lists tens of thousands of clones; roughly 90% were seen once. Their target antigens are unknown. Here the sequenced sample was unstimulated CD8+ T cells sorted from spleen or lymph node cells, taken before transplant. These receptors were obtained from a human donor who was the organ donor for an intestinal transplant.

The chain joins TRBV9 to TRBJ1-6, with TRBD1 identical over 7 bases. This CDR3 spans 16 amino acids. V dropped 4 bases and J dropped 6; count of bases not matched to a gene: 10. Germline V gene lookup returns CDR1 SGDLS and CDR2 YYNGEE. This CDR3 is CASSPPGQGVNSPLHF. The CDR3 DNA follows: TGTGCCAGCAGCCCCCCGGGGCAGGGGGTTAATTCACCCCTCCACTTT.

This chain connects TRBV14 to TRBJ1-2; TRBD1 aligns across 7 bases. Looked up from germline, CDR1 is SGHDN and CDR2 is FVKESK. The junction had 4 bases not matched to a gene; V was cut back by 5 bases and J by 4 bases. The CDR3 covers 13 residues. The CDR3 coding sequence is TGTGCCAGCAGCTTGGGACAGACCTATGGCTACACCTTC. Translation gives CASSLGQTYGYTF. Looking up the rest from reference TRBV14 and TRBJ1-2 gives the full variable domain: EAGVTQFPSHSVIEKGQTVTLRCDPISGHDNLYWYRRVMGKEIKFLLHFVKESKQDESGMPNNRFLAERTGGTYSTLKVQPAELEDSGVYFCASSLGQTYGYTFGSGTRLTVV.

Only one count was recorded for this clone. This chain connects TRBV2 to TRBJ2-1; TRBD1 aligns across 10 bases. CDR3 length: 15 amino acids. V lost 7 bases and J lost 5; bases outside the gene matches: 8. Germline-derived CDR1 and CDR2 are SNHLY and FYNNEI. The chain's CDR3 is CASMTGTGVHNEQFF. The DNA for the CDR3 is TGTGCCAGCATGACCGGGACAGGGGTCCACAATGAGCAGTTCTTC.

The rearrangement uses TRBV7-9 and TRBJ1-3; the D gene is possibly TRBD1 (6 bases). Germline assignment: CDR1 SEHNR and CDR2 FQNEAQ (reference sequence). The V gene lost 2 bases and the J gene lost 9 bases, with 29 bases spanning the gap. The CDR3 extends over 19 amino acids. CDR3: CASSLPRGVLDSSRGTIYF. CDR3 coding DNA: TGTGCCAGCAGCTTACCCAGAGGAGTCCTTGACAGTTCCAGGGGCACCATATATTTT.

The chain links TRBV11-3 to TRBJ1-2; D is possibly TRBD1 (6 bases). Trimming removed 5 bases at V and 5 bases at J, with 15 bases between. The CDR3 sequence is 14 residues long. The V gene's germline CDR1 is SGHNT and CDR2 YENEEA. CDR3: CASSTGDNFYGYTF. The DNA of the CDR3 is TGTGCCAGCAGCACCGGGGACAACTTTTATGGCTACACCTTC.

This sequence joins TRBV27 and TRBJ2-2; TRBD1 might be the D (5 bases). This CDR3 has 12 amino acids. Germline V gene data show CDR1 as MNHEY and CDR2 as SMNVEV (reference sequence). Trimming cost V 5 bases and J 8 bases, with 9 bases left between them. The CDR3 spells CASSLGQGELFF. CDR3 coding DNA: TGTGCCAGCAGTCTGGGGCAAGGGGAGCTGTTTTTT.

This clone was seen once. The rearrangement links TRBV18 to TRBJ1-5, with 10 bases identical to TRBD1. This CDR3 has 15 amino acids. Germline V CDR1 and CDR2: KGHSH, LQKENI. Unmatched junction bases numbered 8, after V lost 3 bases and J lost 9 bases. The DNA of the CDR3 is TGTGCCAGCTCACCGGGGACAGGGGTAGGTCGGCCCCAGCATTTT. Protein product: CASSPGTGVGRPQHF.

The chain combines TRBV2 with TRBJ2-7; 7 nucleotides line up with TRBD2. Germline CDR1 and CDR2: SNHLY and FYNNEI. The CDR3 is 16 residues long. Germline trimming cut 9 bases from V and 2 bases from J; bases unmatched to any gene: 16. CDR3 residues: CARTGTPREDAYEQYV. CDR3 coding DNA: TGTGCCAGAACCGGGACGCCCCGGGAGGATGCCTACGAGCAGTACGTC.

This sequence joins TRBV2 and TRBJ2-7, with D possibly TRBD2 on 5 matching bases. Germline V CDR1 and CDR2: SNHLY, FYNNEI. The CDR3 is made up of 14 amino acids. Deletions cut 7 bases from V and 4 bases from J, with 17 bases between. CDR3 in amino acids: CASTHTTPGYEQYV. Here the CDR3 DNA reads TGTGCCAGCACTCATACGACTCCGGGATACGAGCAGTACGTC.

The rearrangement uses TRBV4-1 and TRBJ2-1; a possible D gene is TRBD2 (6 bases). The V and J ends lost 1 base and 9 bases respectively, with 7 bases between them. The CDR3 extends over 12 amino acids. From germline, CDR1 is MGHRA and CDR2 YSYEKL. The CDR3 spells CASSQGRGEQFF. CDR3 DNA sequence: TGCGCCAGCAGCCAAGGGAGGGGTGAGCAGTTCTTC.

The table lists this clone with a count of one. The chain combines TRBV30 with TRBJ2-3; 9 nucleotides align to TRBD2. The V and J ends lost 3 bases and 3 bases, in that order; junction bases with no gene match: 4. The CDR3 contains 14 residues. Per germline, CDR1 GTSNPN and CDR2 SVGIG (reference sequence). This chain's CDR3 is CAWRVSGGTDTQYF. DNA for the CDR3: TGTGCCTGGAGGGTTAGCGGGGGAACAGATACGCAGTATTTT.

Only a few counts were recorded for this clone. The genes are TRBV4-1 and TRBJ2-4, with D tentatively TRBD2 (5 bases). The CDR3 loop spans 12 amino acids. Germline V gene data show CDR1 as MGHRA and CDR2 as YSYEKL. Trimming cost V 8 bases and J 1 base, with 6 bases left between them. Here the CDR3 DNA reads TGCGCCAGCTCGGGGGCCAAAAACATTCAGTACTTC. Translated: CASSGAKNIQYF.

Remarks on this clone: Other DNA sequences in the sample encode the same CDR3. The gene calls are TRBV5-1 and TRBJ2-5; unclear D gene. Germline V gene lookup returns CDR1 SGHRS and CDR2 YFSETQ. The CDR3 extends over 13 amino acids. Trimming left V 0 bases short and J 1 base short, with 4 bases between. In DNA form, the CDR3 reads TGCGCCAGCAGCTTGGGTCTCCAAGAGACCCAGTACTTC. This sequence encodes CASSLGLQETQYF. The whole variable domain, remainder taken from reference TRBV5-1 and TRBJ2-5, is KAGVTQTPRYLIKTRGQQVTLSCSPISGHRSVSWYQQTPGQGLQFLFEYFSETQRNKGNFPGRFSGRQFSNSRSEMNVSTLELGDSALYLCASSLGLQETQYFGPGTRLLVL.

The V gene is TRBV6-5, the J gene TRBJ1-2, with a tentative D call TRBD1 (6 bases). CDR1 MNHEY and CDR2 SVGAGI come from the germline V gene. The V and J ends lost 6 bases and 4 bases respectively, with 15 bases between them. The CDR3 sequence is 14 residues long. This CDR3 is CASSHQGQRYGYTF. The CDR3 nucleotides are TGTGCCAGCAGCCACCAAGGACAGCGCTATGGCTACACCTTC.

The chain is built from TRBV7-2 and TRBJ1-1; no definite D call. The CDR3 sequence is 14 residues long. Trimming took off 2 bases at V and 4 bases at J, with 11 bases between the two ends. Germline lookup yields CDR1 SGHTA and CDR2 FQGNSA. In nucleotides, the CDR3 is TGTGCCAGCAGCTTAACGCCGGGAGGCACTGAAGCTTTCTTT. Amino acids: CASSLTPGGTEAFF.

This chain uses TRBV11-2 with TRBJ2-2, with D unclear. V dropped 4 bases and J dropped 4 bases, with 13 bases sitting between them. This CDR3 contains 15 residues. Germline V CDR1 and CDR2: SGHAT, FQNNGV. CDR3 protein: CASSSSAVSTGELFF. Written as DNA, the CDR3 is TGTGCCAGCAGCTCAAGTGCCGTTAGCACCGGGGAGCTGTTTTTT.

This clone was found once. The chain links TRBV9 to TRBJ2-6, with D perhaps matching TRBD2 (6 bases). Germline V CDR1 and CDR2: SGDLS, YYNGEE. This CDR3 contains 14 residues. V was cut by 5 bases and J by 4 bases, with 10 bases left in between. CDR3: CASRRGSGANVLTF. The DNA for the CDR3 is TGTGCCAGCAGACGGGGGTCAGGGGCCAACGTCCTGACTTTC.

The V and J genes are TRBV27 and TRBJ2-2, with D possibly matching TRBD2 (5 bases). The length of the CDR3 is 14 residues. V was clipped by 2 bases and J by 5 bases, with 9 bases between them. The germline V gene has CDR1 MNHEY and CDR2 SMNVEV (reference sequence). CDR3 sequence reads: CASSLEGWTGELFF. The CDR3 DNA follows: TGTGCCAGCAGTTTAGAGGGTTGGACCGGGGAGCTGTTTTTT.